This T cell receptor (beta chain) is drawn from a study of blood T cell repertoires in COVID-19. The CDR3 covers 15 residues. Unmatched junction bases numbered 6, after V lost 6 bases and J lost 3 bases. Germline assignment: CDR1 LNHDA and CDR2 SQIVND (reference sequence). The repertoire was sequenced with immunoSEQ multiplex PCR; TCRdb's copy has only in-frame clones and lacks some. Of about 530,000 clones in the sample, approximately 88% were seen once. Patients at the Seattle site were enrolled during active infection and followed longitudinally. The TCR comes from a woman aged 45-65 years with COVID-19, enrolled during active disease. The rearrangement joins TRBV19 to TRBJ2-3, with 10 bases fitting TRBD1. Sequencing was carried out using peripheral blood. CDR3 in amino acids: CASSQDRGKTDTQYF. The CDR3 DNA is TGTGCCAGTAGCCAGGACAGGGGGAAAACAGATACGCAGTATTTT.